These T cell receptor beta chains were read from a single sample in a study of OX40 agonist ivuxolimab in advanced cancers. Clones were sequenced by immunoSEQ multiplex PCR, and TCRdb holds only the in-frame ones, with some missing. The data show tens of thousands of clones, with approximately 81% seen just once and roughly 0.47% held by the top ten. The sequencing used CD4+ or CD8+ T cells sorted from blood, collected in a trial of the OX40 agonist ivuxolimab. All receptors derive from an adult with an advanced solid tumor such as melanoma, head and neck, liver or kidney cancer. CDR3s include the opening cysteine and the closing phenylalanine or tryptophan. The D gene is left open where the match is weak. A row's size may be missing; if present it is once, few, many or a size class.

TRBD1	TRBV28	NA	TRBJ1-2	TGTGCCAGCAGTACAGGGGGCGAGGGTGGCTACACCTTC	CASSTGGEGGYTF
TRBD2	TRBV18	NA	TRBJ2-1	TGTGCCAGCTCACCGAATTACAGGACTAGCGGATACAATGAGCAGTTCTTC	CASSPNYRTSGYNEQFF
TRBD1	TRBV6-6	NA	TRBJ1-2	TGTGCCAGCAGTGCCCAGGGGGACTATGGCTACACCTTC	CASSAQGDYGYTF
TRBD1	TRBV30	NA	TRBJ2-5	TGTGCCTGGAGCCGACAGGGGGGGGAGACCCAGTACTTC	CAWSRQGGETQYF
TRBD1	TRBV7-3	NA	TRBJ2-2	TGTGCCACGAGGACAGGCATGAACACCGGGGAGCTGTTTTTT	CATRTGMNTGELFF
NA	TRBV11-2	NA	TRBJ2-3	TGTGCCAGCAGCTTAGACAGGAGCACAGATACGCAGTATTTT	CASSLDRSTDTQYF
NA	TRBV5-4	NA	TRBJ2-1	TGTGCCAGCAGCTTGGACTATTATGAGCAGTTCTTC	CASSLDYYEQFF
TRBD1	TRBV5-1	few	TRBJ1-4	TGCGCCAGCAGCTCAGGGACAGGGAATGAAAAACTGTTTTTT	CASSSGTGNEKLFF
NA	TRBV28	once	TRBJ1-4	TGTGCCAGCAGTGCGGTTGTCCTTGAAAAACTGTTTTTT	CASSAVVLEKLFF
TRBD1	TRBV11-2	NA	TRBJ2-7	TGTGCCAGCAGCGACAGGGGGCGGATCTACGAGCAGTACTTC	CASSDRGRIYEQYF
NA	TRBV11-3	NA	TRBJ2-5	TGTGCCAGCAGCTTAGGAGGCCGCGGGACCCAGTACTTC	CASSLGGRGTQYF
TRBD2	TRBV11-2	NA	TRBJ2-5	TGTGCCAGCAGTTTACCCCTAGCGGGATCGGAGACCCAGTACTTC	CASSLPLAGSETQYF
NA	TRBV7-3	NA	TRBJ1-5	TGTGCCAGCAGCTTGGGCGGAGAGACTCATCAGCCCCAGCATTTT	CASSLGGETHQPQHF
TRBD1	TRBV10-3	NA	TRBJ2-3	TGTGCCATCAGAGGCCCGGGACAGGGGGGAGATACGCAGTATTTT	CAIRGPGQGGDTQYF
TRBD2	TRBV23-1	NA	TRBJ2-1	TGCGCCAGCCGTAGCGGGAGGTTAAACAATGAGCAGTTCTTC	CASRSGRLNNEQFF
TRBD1	TRBV30	NA	TRBJ2-7	TGTGCCTGGAGGACAGGGCTGGAGCAGTACTTC	CAWRTGLEQYF
NA	TRBV7-2	NA	TRBJ1-2	TGTGCCAGCAGCCCTGCCGGGAGCCACTATGGCTACACCTTC	CASSPAGSHYGYTF
NA	TRBV14	NA	TRBJ1-5	TGTGCCAGCAGCCAAGAAGTGTATATAACAGAAAATAGCAATCAGCCCCAGCATTTT	CASSQEVYITENSNQPQHF
NA	TRBV21-1	NA	TRBJ1-4	TGTGCCAGCAGCCGATCGCAAGCGGCAGAAAATACAACTAATGAAAAACTGTTTTTT	CASSRSQAAENTTNEKLFF
NA	TRBV5-1	NA	TRBJ2-3	TGCGCCAGCAGCTTGGTGGGCGATACGCAGTATTTT	CASSLVGDTQYF
NA	TRBV19	NA	TRBJ2-5	TGTGCCAGTAGTACCCGAGGACTAAAAGAGACCCAGTACTTC	CASSTRGLKETQYF
TRBD2	TRBV7-8	NA	TRBJ2-2	TGTGCCAGCAGCTGGGGGACTAGCGGAGACACCGGGGAGCTGTTTTTT	CASSWGTSGDTGELFF
TRBD1	TRBV7-6	few	TRBJ2-5	TGTGCCAGCAGCGCAGGAACAGGGGAAGAGACCCAGTACTTC	CASSAGTGEETQYF
NA	TRBV6-5	NA	TRBJ2-1	TGTGCCAGCAGTTACGAGATGAGTCGGGATGAGCAGTTCTTC	CASSYEMSRDEQFF
NA	TRBV10-3	once	TRBJ1-5	TGTGCCATCAGTGTCGTTAGCAATCAGCCCCAGCATTTT	CAISVVSNQPQHF
NA	TRBV7-2	NA	TRBJ2-3	TGTGCCAGCAGCTTAGGCAGCACAGATACGCAGTATTTT	CASSLGSTDTQYF
NA	TRBV5-4	NA	TRBJ2-3	TGTGCCAGCAGCTTGAAAGGAGAGGATACGCAGTATTTT	CASSLKGEDTQYF
TRBD1	TRBV30	NA	TRBJ1-2	TGTGCCTGGAGCGTAGGGACAGGGAGGACCAGCTATGGCTACACCTTC	CAWSVGTGRTSYGYTF
NA	TRBV5-1	NA	TRBJ1-1	TGCGCCAGCAGCTTGGTCTCGAACACTGAAGCTTTCTTT	CASSLVSNTEAFF
NA	TRBV7-9	NA	TRBJ2-1	TGTGCCAGCAGCCCTACGGGGGTGGGTAACTCCTACAATGAGCAGTTCTTC	CASSPTGVGNSYNEQFF
NA	TRBV7-9	NA	TRBJ1-5	TGTGCCAGCAGTAGCACCAATCAGCCCCAGCATTTT	CASSSTNQPQHF
NA	TRBV5-6	NA	TRBJ2-1	TGTGCCAGCAGCTTATACGCCTTAGCCGATGAGCAGTTCTTC	CASSLYALADEQFF
NA	TRBV5-1	NA	TRBJ2-1	TGCGCCAGCAGTCTAGGAGGGATCAATGAGCAGTTCTTC	CASSLGGINEQFF
TRBD2	TRBV11-2	NA	TRBJ2-3	TGTGCCAGCAGCCCCCGGGGGAGCGGGGGATACACAGATACGCAGTATTTT	CASSPRGSGGYTDTQYF
TRBD1	TRBV7-2	NA	TRBJ2-3	TGTGCCAGCAGCTTAGACAGGGGGCGATTTGCAGATACGCAGTATTTT	CASSLDRGRFADTQYF
NA	TRBV9	NA	TRBJ1-1	TGTGCCAGCAGCGCTAGGGGTACTGAAGCTTTCTTT	CASSARGTEAFF
NA	TRBV7-3	NA	TRBJ1-4	TGTGCCAGCAGTCGGACGGTGGCAACTAATGAAAAACTGTTTTTT	CASSRTVATNEKLFF
NA	TRBV5-6	NA	TRBJ2-3	TGTGCCAGCAGCTTGGCCGAGAACAGGGCCACAGATACGCAGTATTTT	CASSLAENRATDTQYF
NA	TRBV2	few	TRBJ1-4	TGTGCCAGCAGTGGGGGACACGCAGTTTCGGATGAAAAACTGTTTTTT	CASSGGHAVSDEKLFF
TRBD1	TRBV5-1	NA	TRBJ1-2	TGCGCCAGCAGGAACCTTGAAAGCACAGGGGGCGAGGGCTACACCTTC	CASRNLESTGGEGYTF
NA	TRBV18	NA	TRBJ2-3	TGTGCCAGCTCACTTGGAAACACAGATACGCAGTATTTT	CASSLGNTDTQYF
NA	TRBV29-1	NA	TRBJ1-3	TGCAGCGTTGAATTGGGGGGAAACACCATATATTTT	CSVELGGNTIYF
TRBD1	TRBV18	NA	TRBJ1-2	TGTGCCAGCTTAGCCGGACAGGCAGGCTATGGCTACACCTTC	CASLAGQAGYGYTF
NA	TRBV21-1	once	TRBJ1-5	TGTGCCAACCCAGGGACCGCGCTAAGCAATCAGCCCCAGCATTTT	CANPGTALSNQPQHF
TRBD2	TRBV7-9	NA	TRBJ2-3	TGTGCCAGCAGCGGGCGGACTAGCGGGGAGTCCCCCCGGTATTTT	CASSGRTSGESPRYF
NA	TRBV15	once	TRBJ2-5	TGTGCCACCAGTGGGGGCGGAGAAGAGACCCAGTACTTC	CATSGGGEETQYF
NA	TRBV27	once	TRBJ2-5	TGTGCCAGCAGCCGTTCGGGAGAGACCCAGTACTTC	CASSRSGETQYF
NA	TRBV5-4	once	TRBJ2-5	TGTGCCAGCAGCTTGGGTGGGGATACTCAAGAGACCCAGTACTTC	CASSLGGDTQETQYF
NA	TRBV27	few	TRBJ1-2	TGTGCCAGCAGTTCCCCCGCGCGGACAGACGTTGGCTACACCTTC	CASSSPARTDVGYTF
NA	TRBV20-1	NA	TRBJ2-1	TGCAGTGCTAGCAGCCCGGTTGAGCAGTTCTTC	CSASSPVEQFF
NA	TRBV18	NA	TRBJ1-4	TGTGCCAGCTCACTTGGCAGGGGACAAGAAAAACTGTTTTTT	CASSLGRGQEKLFF
TRBD2	TRBV30	few	TRBJ2-1	TGTGCCTGGAGTGTAGGGCTAGCGGGACACAATGAGCAGTTCTTC	CAWSVGLAGHNEQFF
NA	TRBV7-2	NA	TRBJ2-1	TGTGCCAGCAGCTTAGACAGGATCGGGAATGAGCAGTTCTTC	CASSLDRIGNEQFF
TRBD1	TRBV6-5	NA	TRBJ1-1	TGTGCCAGCAGTTCGGGACAGGGAGCTTTCTTT	CASSSGQGAFF
NA	TRBV6-5	NA	TRBJ2-3	TGTGCCAGCAGCGCCGCTAGCTCAGATACGCAGTATTTT	CASSAASSDTQYF
NA	TRBV5-6	NA	TRBJ1-5	TGTGCCAGCAGCTCCGGGATGAGCAATCAGCCCCAGCATTTT	CASSSGMSNQPQHF